Following are 15 T cell receptor beta chains from one sample sequenced in a study of CD8+ T cells in alopecia areata. The sequencing template was cDNA reverse transcribed from extracted RNA. Sequencing used immunoSEQ multiplex PCR; TCRdb keeps in-frame clones, though not all of them. The table shows about 180,000 clones, with approximately 49% occurring only once. Treatment described: oral pan-JAK inhibitor, 5-10 mg twice daily. The sequencing here drew on CD8+ T cells sorted from blood, taken at week 52, from a patient treated with tofacitinib. These receptors came from a human donor with alopecia areata.

The V gene is TRBV6-5, the J gene TRBJ1-1; D perhaps matches TRBD1 (5 bases). CDR3 size: 14 residues. V was shortened by 0 bases and J by 4 bases, with 9 bases between the two germline ends. Germline V CDR1 and CDR2: MNHEY, SVGAGI. CDR3 in amino acids: CASSYSPGTTEAFF. CDR3 nucleotide sequence: TGTGCCAGCAGTTACTCTCCTGGGACCACTGAAGCTTTCTTT.

The CDR3 DNA follows: TGCGCCAGCAGCTTGGAAGGCGCGATAACCCAGTACTTC. Encoded protein: CASSLEGAITQYF. The chain links TRBV5-1 to TRBJ2-5, with D unresolved. Looked up from germline, CDR1 is SGHRS and CDR2 is YFSETQ. The CDR3 totals 13 residues. V was cut by 0 bases and J by 8 bases, with 11 bases left in between.

This clone was counted a few times. V usage is TRBV18 and J usage is TRBJ2-1; D remains unclear. Trimming removed 0 bases from V and 7 bases from J, with 13 bases in between. The germline gives CDR1 KGHSH, CDR2 LQKENI. This CDR3 is built from 15 residues. The CDR3 protein is CASSPPGNTWNEQFF. The CDR3 bases are TGTGCCAGCTCACCACCTGGAAACACTTGGAATGAGCAGTTCTTC.

This chain uses TRBV27 with TRBJ2-3; tentatively, D is TRBD2 (5 bases). V lost 0 bases, J lost 11 bases, and 12 bases lay in between. CDR3 length equals 13 residues. Per germline, CDR1 MNHEY and CDR2 SMNVEV (reference sequence). The CDR3: CASSLSWRAEQYF. CDR3 sequence (DNA): TGTGCCAGCAGTTTATCATGGCGGGCTGAGCAGTATTTT.

The rearrangement joins TRBV2 to TRBJ2-5, with 10 bases identical to TRBD2. Germline lookup yields CDR1 SNHLY and CDR2 FYNNEI. The CDR3 runs to 17 residues. The trim removed 5 bases at V and 4 bases at J, leaving 13 bases unmatched. CDR3 region: CASSKPGLARGSETQYF. The DNA of the CDR3 is TGTGCCAGCAGTAAACCGGGACTAGCGCGTGGTTCAGAGACCCAGTACTTC.

This clone occurred a few times. The chain couples TRBV6-5 to TRBJ2-7; D is unclear. Trimming removed 5 bases at V and 0 bases at J, with 8 bases between. Per germline, CDR1 MNHEY and CDR2 SVGAGI. The CDR3 has 13 amino acids. The CDR3 loop is CASSDGSSYEQYF. CDR3 nucleotide sequence: TGTGCCAGCAGTGACGGTAGCTCCTACGAGCAGTACTTC.

This clone came up once. The V and J genes are TRBV25-1 and TRBJ1-4, with 7 bases lining up with TRBD1. Trimming at V came to 3 bases and at J to 7 bases, leaving 5 bases not matched to a gene. The CDR3 length is 14 residues. Germline CDR1 MGHDK, CDR2 SYGVNS. CDR3: CASSDTGEGEKLFF. Here the CDR3 DNA reads TGTGCCAGCAGTGACACAGGGGAAGGTGAAAAACTGTTTTTT.

The chain links TRBV2 to TRBJ2-1; a weak D match, TRBD2 (5 bases). This CDR3 comprises 14 residues. Germline values: CDR1 SNHLY, CDR2 FYNNEI. Trimming stripped 3 bases from V and 1 base from J, with 7 bases between. CDR3 amino acids: CASSDTGSYNEQFF. The CDR3 region has the DNA TGTGCCAGCAGTGATACGGGGTCCTACAATGAGCAGTTCTTC.

V is TRBV4-3 and J is TRBJ2-3, with 11 bases fitting TRBD2. The CDR3 totals 18 residues. The J segment lost 1 base and the V segment lost 1 base, leaving 7 bases of the junction unmatched. Germline V gives CDR1 LGHNA, CDR2 YSLEER. As DNA, the CDR3 is TGCGCCAGCAGCCAAGCCCCGCCACTAGCGGGAGGCACAGATACGCAGTATTTT. Translated, it gives CASSQAPPLAGGTDTQYF.

For this clone: Other nucleotide sequences in the sample specify the same CDR3. The chain is built from TRBV30 and TRBJ2-7; 8 bases agree with TRBD1. In germline, CDR1 is GTSNPN, CDR2 SVGIG (reference sequence). CDR3 size: 13 residues. V lost 4 bases to trimming and J lost 3 bases; unmatched junction nucleotides: 5. CDR3 in DNA: TGTGCCTGGAACCCACAGGGGGGCTACGAGCAGTACTTC. Residues: CAWNPQGGYEQYF.

The chain recombines TRBV4-3 with TRBJ1-1; D is ambiguous. V was clipped by 4 bases and J by 2 bases, with 2 bases between them. This CDR3 contains 11 residues. The germline V gene encodes CDR1 LGHNA and CDR2 YSLEER. As DNA, the CDR3 is TGCGCCAGCAGCCTTAACACTGAAGCTTTCTTT. Translating it yields CASSLNTEAFF.

This clone was counted once. J is TRBJ2-5 and V is TRBV7-9; D unresolved. The germline V gene has CDR1 SEHNR and CDR2 FQNEAQ (reference sequence). This CDR3 region has 15 residues. Trimming took off 1 base at V and 0 bases at J, with 9 bases between the two ends. The CDR3 protein is CASSLVRVYQETQYF. In DNA form, the CDR3 reads TGTGCCAGCAGCTTAGTCCGGGTGTACCAAGAGACCCAGTACTTC.

The chain couples TRBV27 to TRBJ1-6; D is possibly TRBD1 (6 bases). With 7 bases removed from V and 8 bases from J, the gap between germline ends came to 21 bases. CDR1 and CDR2 (germline): MNHEY, SMNVEV (reference sequence). This CDR3 contains 16 residues. DNA of the CDR3: TGTGCCAGCACCTACAGCAGGGGCGAGGTGGATTCACCCCTCCACTTT. It specifies CASTYSRGEVDSPLHF.

The chain recombines TRBV5-1 with TRBJ2-7; D gene uncertain. Trimming took 0 bases from V and 2 from J, leaving 6 bases between them. The CDR3 is 13 amino acids. Germline-derived CDR1 and CDR2 are SGHRS and YFSETQ. The CDR3 DNA reads as TGCGCCAGCAGCTTGGTCGGGCCCTACGAGCAGTACTTC. It is translated as CASSLVGPYEQYF.

This clone occurred once. J is TRBJ2-7 and V is TRBV30; 10 bases are a match to TRBD1. V lost 2 bases and J lost 7; bases outside the gene matches: 11. The CDR3 extends over 15 amino acids. The germline gives CDR1 GTSNPN, CDR2 SVGIG (reference sequence). CDR3 sequence (DNA): TGTGCCTGGAGTTCCGTGGGACAGGGGTTGTGGGAGCAGTACTTC. Translation: CAWSSVGQGLWEQYF.